The 26 T cell receptor beta chains given below trace back to one sample, sequenced in a study of cytomegalovirus exposure and HLA in healthy donors. The PCR used 60 Vbeta and 13 Jbeta primers. TCRdb's copy holds only in-frame clones and misses some; the assay was immunoSEQ multiplex PCR. The data contain around 140,000 clones, roughly 75% of them singletons. Sequencing used PBMCs. The receptor source for this set is a female donor in good health and CMV-seronegative.

V and J are TRBV19 and TRBJ2-2, with a tentative D call TRBD2 (5 bases). Germline CDR1 LNHDA, CDR2 SQIVND (reference sequence). The V and J ends lost 3 bases and 5 bases respectively, with 13 bases between them. The CDR3 loop spans 15 amino acids. The CDR3 DNA sequence: TGTGCCAGTAGTATCCAACTAGGGTCAACCGGGGAGCTGTTTTTT. Protein: CASSIQLGSTGELFF.

The J gene is TRBJ1-5, the V gene TRBV19; D not resolved. V was pared by 6 bases and J by 6 bases, with 15 bases between. The CDR3 runs 14 residues. CDR1 LNHDA and CDR2 SQIVND come from the germline V gene (reference sequence). CDR3 sequence: CASSSSGSGQPQHF. Here the CDR3 DNA reads TGTGCCAGTAGCTCTTCGGGGTCTGGTCAGCCCCAGCATTTT.

This chain uses TRBV28 with TRBJ1-1, with D maybe TRBD1 (5 bases). The V gene lost 10 bases and the J gene lost 0 bases, with 12 bases spanning the gap. CDR1 and CDR2 from the germline V gene are MDHEN and SYDVKM. The CDR3 length is 13 residues. The CDR3 region has the DNA TGTGCCACCACTCGACAGTTGAACACTGAAGCTTTCTTT. Its protein is CATTRQLNTEAFF.

The chain links TRBV5-1 to TRBJ1-4; 9 positions match TRBD1. V dropped 6 bases and J dropped 6; count of bases not matched to a gene: 9. This CDR3 is built from 15 residues. Germline loops: CDR1 SGHRS, CDR2 YFSETQ. This chain's CDR3 is CASKRTGDRDEKLFF. CDR3 nucleotide sequence: TGCGCCAGCAAACGGACAGGGGATCGGGATGAAAAACTGTTTTTT.

The chain combines TRBV9 with TRBJ2-1; 14 bases line up with TRBD2. The CDR3 spans 15 residues. Per the germline V gene, CDR1 is SGDLS and CDR2 is YYNGEE. J gave up 8 bases and V 5 bases, and 6 bases lay outside the gene matches. CDR3 amino acids: CASSTGTSGGHEQFF. The CDR3 coding sequence is TGTGCCAGCAGTACCGGGACTAGCGGGGGCCATGAGCAGTTCTTC.

This chain links TRBV19 with TRBJ2-6, with 7 positions matching TRBD1. Per germline, CDR1 LNHDA and CDR2 SQIVND (reference sequence). The CDR3 length is 21 residues. V was pared by 6 bases and J by 1 base, with 21 bases of the junction left unmatched. DNA of the CDR3: TGTGCCAGTAGGATTACCGGGACAGCGGCCTTGAGGTGGTCTGGGGCCAACGTCCTGACTTTC. This sequence encodes CASRITGTAALRWSGANVLTF.

The V and J genes are TRBV14 and TRBJ1-6; D gene unclear. The CDR3 length is 17 residues. V dropped 4 bases and J dropped 2 bases, with 15 bases sitting between them. Germline V CDR1 and CDR2: SGHDN, FVKESK. The CDR3 bases are TGTGCCAGCAGCCGCCTGGGGAGTAGTCCCTATAATTCACCCCTCCACTTT. It codes for CASSRLGSSPYNSPLHF.

This clone showed up just a few times. The V gene is TRBV6-5, the J gene TRBJ1-4, with D perhaps matching TRBD1 (5 bases). Germline values: CDR1 MNHEY, CDR2 SVGAGI. The CDR3 length is 15 residues. With 5 bases removed from V and 0 bases from J, the gap between germline ends came to 10 bases. DNA for the CDR3: TGTGCCAGCAGTCCCCGACAGACAACTAATGAAAAACTGTTTTTT. Encoded protein: CASSPRQTTNEKLFF.

The V gene is TRBV6-5, the J gene TRBJ1-1; perhaps TRBD1 as D (6 bases). Trimming left V 2 bases short and J 8 bases short, with 9 bases between. This CDR3 has 12 amino acids. Germline V gene data show CDR1 as MNHEY and CDR2 as SVGAGI. CDR3 bases: TGTGCCAGCAGTTACCCGGGACAAGAAGCTTTCTTT. It translates to CASSYPGQEAFF.

The J gene is TRBJ2-2, the V gene TRBV19; the D is unclear. The V gene lost 3 bases and the J gene lost 1 base, with 3 bases spanning the gap. The CDR3 runs 13 residues. CDR1 and CDR2 (germline): LNHDA, SQIVND (reference sequence). The CDR3 sequence is CASSIGNTGELFF. DNA for the CDR3: TGTGCCAGTAGTATCGGGAACACCGGGGAGCTGTTTTTT. The full variable domain, its missing parts supplied by reference TRBV19 and TRBJ2-2, is DGGITQSPKYLFRKEGQNVTLSCEQNLNHDAMYWYRQDPGQGLRLIYYSQIVNDFQKGDIAEGYSVSREKKESFPLTVTSAQKNPTAFYLCASSIGNTGELFFGEGSRLTVL.

The chain employs TRBV7-9 and TRBJ2-3, with D unclear. The V and J ends lost 10 bases and 3 bases respectively, with 17 bases between them. Germline lookup yields CDR1 SEHNR and CDR2 FQNEAQ (reference sequence). The CDR3 has 14 residues. The CDR3 bases are TGTGCCACTTCAGAGGATGTAGGAACAGATACGCAGTATTTT. Translation: CATSEDVGTDTQYF.

This chain uses TRBV27 with TRBJ2-1; TRBD2 agrees at 8 bases. The CDR3 extends over 15 amino acids. Germline V lookup: CDR1 MNHEY, CDR2 SMNVEV (reference sequence). Trimming at V came to 6 bases and at J to 5 bases, leaving 9 bases not matched to a gene. CDR3 region: CASSFLAGLNNEQFF. The DNA of the CDR3 is TGTGCCAGCAGCTTTCTAGCGGGCCTTAACAATGAGCAGTTCTTC.

The V gene is TRBV9, the J gene TRBJ2-7; TRBD2 matches 9 bases. Unmatched junction bases numbered 5, after V lost 2 bases and J lost 2 bases. The germline gives CDR1 SGDLS, CDR2 YYNGEE. This CDR3 region has 15 residues. CDR3 sequence reads: CASSVGGGAPYEQYF. In DNA, the CDR3 is TGTGCCAGCAGCGTGGGCGGGGGGGCTCCCTACGAGCAGTACTTC.

The rearrangement uses TRBV30 and TRBJ2-5; 8 bases match TRBD2. The V gene end was trimmed by 2 bases and the J gene end by 5 bases; junction bases not matched to a gene: 10. Germline V CDR1 and CDR2: GTSNPN, SVGIG (reference sequence). This CDR3 is built from 15 residues. The CDR3 spells CAWSPLAGRRETQYF. CDR3 bases: TGTGCCTGGAGTCCCTTAGCGGGAAGAAGGGAGACCCAGTACTTC.

The chain links TRBV4-1 to TRBJ1-4; D may be TRBD1 (6 bases). This CDR3 contains 15 residues. The germline V gene has CDR1 MGHRA and CDR2 YSYEKL. V was trimmed by 6 bases and J by 3 bases, leaving 14 bases between them. The CDR3 bases are TGCGCCAGCAGGCCAGGGGCCAGGGCTAATGAAAAACTGTTTTTT. As protein: CASRPGARANEKLFF.

This chain uses TRBV5-1 with TRBJ2-7; the match to TRBD1 covers 8 bases. The length of the CDR3 is 15 residues. Germline V CDR1 and CDR2: SGHRS, YFSETQ. Trimming took 4 bases from V and 0 from J; bases not matched to a gene: 6. CDR3 sequence reads: CASSLGTGHSYEQYF. The CDR3 coding sequence is TGCGCCAGCAGCCTCGGGACAGGCCACTCCTACGAGCAGTACTTC.

J is TRBJ2-1 and V is TRBV28; possibly TRBD2 for D (6 bases). The germline gives CDR1 MDHEN, CDR2 SYDVKM. V lost 6 bases and J lost 2, with 14 bases in between. The CDR3 runs 15 residues. CDR3 loop: CASRDRDLPYNEQFF. In DNA form, the CDR3 reads TGTGCCAGCAGAGACCGGGACTTGCCCTACAATGAGCAGTTCTTC.

This clone was found once. The V gene is TRBV11-3, the J gene TRBJ1-4; TRBD1 matches at 8 bases. Germline V gene sequence: CDR1 SGHNT, CDR2 YENEEA. This CDR3 comprises 14 residues. V gave up 4 bases and J gave up 8 bases; unmatched junction bases: 6. In DNA, the CDR3 is TGTGCCAGCAGCTCAGGACAGGGACGGGAAAAACTGTTTTTT. Its translation: CASSSGQGREKLFF.

J is TRBJ2-7 and V is TRBV6-6, with 8 bases that match TRBD1. After removal of 4 bases from V and 9 bases from J, the junction contained 11 bases not matched to a gene. The CDR3 runs 14 residues. CDR1 MNHNY and CDR2 SVGAGI come from the germline V gene (reference sequence). CDR3 nucleotide sequence: TGTGCCAGCAGTTGCCCCGGACAGGGAGAGGGGCAGTACTTC. It codes for CASSCPGQGEGQYF.

J is TRBJ2-7 and V is TRBV15; perhaps TRBD2 as D (6 bases). Looked up from germline, CDR1 is LNHNV and CDR2 is YYDKDF (reference sequence). Between the trimmed V and J ends, which lost 0 bases and 3 bases, there was a span of 12 bases. The CDR3 covers 15 residues. Here the CDR3 DNA reads TGTGCCACCAGCAGAGATCGCGGGGAATACTACGAGCAGTACTTC. It translates to CATSRDRGEYYEQYF.

The chain joins TRBV5-4 to TRBJ2-2, with 11 bases identical to TRBD2. The germline gives CDR1 SGHNT, CDR2 YYREEE (reference sequence). With V trimmed by 0 bases and J by 5 bases, 6 bases remained unmatched. CDR3 length equals 17 residues. The CDR3 DNA follows: TGTGCCAGCAGCTTGGTTAGCGGGAGGGCCAGGACCGGGGAGCTGTTTTTT. It yields the protein CASSLVSGRARTGELFF. Looking up the rest from reference TRBV5-4 and TRBJ2-2 gives the full variable domain: ETGVTQSPTHLIKTRGQQVTLRCSSQSGHNTVSWYQQALGQGPQFIFQYYREEENGRGNFPPRFSGLQFPNYSSELNVNALELDDSALYLCASSLVSGRARTGELFFGEGSRLTVL.

This chain connects TRBV9 to TRBJ2-1; 10 bases align to TRBD2. V lost 2 bases and J lost 2; bases outside the gene matches: 4. Germline lookup yields CDR1 SGDLS and CDR2 YYNGEE. The CDR3 covers 16 residues. As DNA, the CDR3 is TGTGCCAGCAGCGTCATAGCGGGAGGACCCTACAATGAGCAGTTCTTC. Its protein product is CASSVIAGGPYNEQFF. Based on the CDR3 plus reference TRBV9 and TRBJ2-1, the full variable domain is DSGVTQTPKHLITATGQRVTLRCSPRSGDLSVYWYQQSLDQGLQFLIQYYNGEERAKGNILERFSAQQFPDLHSELNLSSLELGDSALYFCASSVIAGGPYNEQFFGPGTRLTVL.

The J gene is TRBJ2-3, the V gene TRBV10-1; 9 bases are shared with TRBD1. The V gene's germline CDR1 is WNHNN and CDR2 SYGVQD (reference sequence). J was trimmed by 4 bases and V by 3 bases; bases with no gene match: 11. The CDR3 totals 17 residues. CDR3 region: CASSDPRDRAHPDTQYF. The CDR3 DNA is TGCGCCAGCAGTGACCCCCGGGACAGGGCTCACCCAGATACGCAGTATTTT.

V gene TRBV15 combines with J gene TRBJ2-7; maybe TRBD1 (5 bases). The CDR3 is made up of 15 amino acids. CDR1 is LNHNV and CDR2 is YYDKDF in the germline V gene (reference sequence). V lost 3 bases, J lost 3 bases, and 15 bases lay in between. CDR3 protein: CATSRTVQGGYEQYF. The DNA for the CDR3 is TGTGCCACCAGCAGGACCGTCCAGGGTGGCTACGAGCAGTACTTC.

This clone occurred once. This sequence joins TRBV28 and TRBJ1-1, with 9 bases fitting TRBD1. CDR1 MDHEN and CDR2 SYDVKM come from the germline V gene. V was pared by 2 bases and J by 1 base, with 5 bases of the junction left unmatched. CDR3 size: 16 residues. CDR3 sequence: CASSLIDRGSNTEAFF. CDR3 DNA sequence: TGTGCCAGCAGTTTAATCGACAGGGGGTCGAACACTGAAGCTTTCTTT.

This chain uses TRBV19 with TRBJ2-1, with a possible D match to TRBD1 (6 bases). V gave up 5 bases and J gave up 4 bases, with 15 bases separating them. This CDR3 has 15 amino acids. Germline V lookup: CDR1 LNHDA, CDR2 SQIVND (reference sequence). The CDR3 sequence: CASSPDRIRYNEQFF. The CDR3 DNA reads TGTGCCAGTAGTCCCGACAGGATAAGATACAATGAGCAGTTCTTC.